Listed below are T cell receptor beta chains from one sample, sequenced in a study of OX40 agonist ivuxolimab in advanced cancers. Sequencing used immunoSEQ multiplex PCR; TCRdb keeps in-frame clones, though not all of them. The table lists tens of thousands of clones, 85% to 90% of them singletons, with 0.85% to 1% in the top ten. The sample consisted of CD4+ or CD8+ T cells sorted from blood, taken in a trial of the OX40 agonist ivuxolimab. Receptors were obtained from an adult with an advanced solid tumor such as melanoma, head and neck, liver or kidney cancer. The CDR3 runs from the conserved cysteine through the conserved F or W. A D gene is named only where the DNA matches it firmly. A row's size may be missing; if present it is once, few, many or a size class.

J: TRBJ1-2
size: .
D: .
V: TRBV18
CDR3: CASSPSQGVNYGYTF
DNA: TGTGCCAGCTCACCTTCACAGGGAGTTAACTATGGCTACACCTTC

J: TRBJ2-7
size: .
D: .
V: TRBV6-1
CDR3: CASSEAGGAYEQYF
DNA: TGTGCCAGCAGTGAAGCCGGGGGAGCCTACGAGCAGTACTTC

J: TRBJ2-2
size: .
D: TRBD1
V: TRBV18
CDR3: CASSTDRDRNTGELFF
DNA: TGTGCCAGCTCAACCGACAGGGATAGGAACACCGGGGAGCTGTTTTTT

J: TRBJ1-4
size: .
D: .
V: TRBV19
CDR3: CASSMSPSTNEKLFF
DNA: TGTGCCAGTAGTATGTCCCCGTCAACTAATGAAAAACTGTTTTTT

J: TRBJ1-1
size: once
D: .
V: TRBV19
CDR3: CASSISLGMNTEAFF
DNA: TGTGCCAGTAGTATTTCCCTGGGGATGAACACTGAAGCTTTCTTT

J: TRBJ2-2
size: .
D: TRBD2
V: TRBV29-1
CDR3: CSARGLAGATNTGELFF
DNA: TGCAGCGCCCGGGGACTAGCGGGGGCAACGAACACCGGGGAGCTGTTTTTT

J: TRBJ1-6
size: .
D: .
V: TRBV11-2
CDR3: CASSITGGGYSPLHF
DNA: TGTGCCAGCAGCATAACAGGTGGGGGATATTCACCCCTCCACTTT

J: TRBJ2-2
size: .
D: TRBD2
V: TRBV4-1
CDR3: CASSQDRGGANTGELFF
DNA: TGCGCCAGCAGCCAAGATCGGGGGGGAGCGAACACCGGGGAGCTGTTTTTT

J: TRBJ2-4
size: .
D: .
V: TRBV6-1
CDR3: CASRQGNGNIQYF
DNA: TGTGCCAGCAGACAGGGTAACGGGAACATTCAGTACTTC

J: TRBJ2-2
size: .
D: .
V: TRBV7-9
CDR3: CASRDSGELFF
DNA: TGTGCCAGCAGGGATTCCGGGGAGCTGTTTTTT

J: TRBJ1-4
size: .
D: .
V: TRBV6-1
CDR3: CASSESGVVEKLFF
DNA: TGTGCCAGCAGTGAATCTGGGGTTGTTGAAAAACTGTTTTTT

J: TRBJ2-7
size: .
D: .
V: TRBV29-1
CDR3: CSVGRGSSYEQYF
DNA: TGCAGCGTTGGCAGGGGATCCTCCTACGAGCAGTACTTC

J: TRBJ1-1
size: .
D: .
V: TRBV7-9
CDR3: CASSLSGLTEAFF
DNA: TGTGCCAGCAGCTTGTCGGGTCTCACTGAAGCTTTCTTT

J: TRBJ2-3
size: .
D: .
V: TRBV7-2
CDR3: CASNIRTDTQYF
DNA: TGTGCCAGCAACATCCGGACAGATACGCAGTATTTT

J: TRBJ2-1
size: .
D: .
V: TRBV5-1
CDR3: CASSLVQGGSSYNEQFF
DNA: TGCGCCAGCAGCTTGGTTCAGGGGGGGAGCTCCTACAATGAGCAGTTCTTC

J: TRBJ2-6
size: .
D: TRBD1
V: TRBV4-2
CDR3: CASSVDRDSGANVLTF
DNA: TGTGCCAGCAGCGTAGACAGGGACTCTGGGGCCAACGTCCTGACTTTC

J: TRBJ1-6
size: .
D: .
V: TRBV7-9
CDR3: CASSLVGRDSPLHF
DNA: TGTGCCAGCAGCTTAGTTGGGCGAGATTCACCCCTCCACTTT

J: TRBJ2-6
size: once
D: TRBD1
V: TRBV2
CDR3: CASSDRGRAGANVLTF
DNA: TGTGCCAGCAGTGACAGGGGGCGCGCTGGGGCCAACGTCCTGACTTTC

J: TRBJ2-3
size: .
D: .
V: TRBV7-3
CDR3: CASSSDSDTQYF
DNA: TGTGCCAGCAGCTCGGACAGCGATACGCAGTATTTT

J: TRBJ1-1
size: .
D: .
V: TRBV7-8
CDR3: CASSKWGGNTEAFF
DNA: TGTGCCAGCAGCAAGTGGGGTGGGAACACTGAAGCTTTCTTT

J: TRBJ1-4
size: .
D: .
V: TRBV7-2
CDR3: CASSLGPEKLFF
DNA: TGTGCCAGCAGCTTGGGACCTGAAAAACTGTTTTTT

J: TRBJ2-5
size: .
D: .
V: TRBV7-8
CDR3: CASSLGDAWGPQYF
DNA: TGTGCCAGCAGCTTAGGAGATGCGTGGGGGCCCCAGTACTTC

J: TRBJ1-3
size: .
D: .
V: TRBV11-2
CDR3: CASSRDRGNTIYF
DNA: TGTGCCAGCAGCCGTGACAGAGGAAACACCATATATTTT

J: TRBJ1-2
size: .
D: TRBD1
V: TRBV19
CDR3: CASTSRLGQNYGYTF
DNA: TGTGCCAGTACCTCAAGGTTGGGACAGAACTATGGCTACACCTTC

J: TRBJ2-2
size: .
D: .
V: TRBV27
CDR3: CASSSGIGQRNTGELFF
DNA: TGTGCCAGCAGTTCAGGGATAGGACAGAGGAACACCGGGGAGCTGTTTTTT

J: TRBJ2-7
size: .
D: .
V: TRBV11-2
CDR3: CASSLGSTSSYEQYF
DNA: TGTGCCAGCAGCTTAGGCAGTACCAGCTCCTACGAGCAGTACTTC

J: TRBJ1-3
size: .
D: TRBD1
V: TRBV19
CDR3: CATSRTGNANTIYF
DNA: TGTGCCACCTCCCGGACAGGGAATGCAAACACCATATATTTT

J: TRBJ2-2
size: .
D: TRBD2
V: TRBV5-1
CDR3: CASSFSRGGRLPNTGELFF
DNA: TGCGCCAGCAGCTTTAGTCGGGGGGGAAGGTTACCGAACACCGGGGAGCTGTTTTTT

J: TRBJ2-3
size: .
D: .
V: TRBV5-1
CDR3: CASSLVGSIPDTQYF
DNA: TGCGCCAGCAGCTTGGTGGGGAGCATACCAGATACGCAGTATTTT

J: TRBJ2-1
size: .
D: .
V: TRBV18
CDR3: CATTRGGSHNEQFF
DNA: TGTGCCACCACTAGAGGGGGGAGCCACAATGAGCAGTTCTTC

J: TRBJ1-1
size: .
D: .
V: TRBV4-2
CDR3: CASSRGPRDTEAFF
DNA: TGTGCCAGCAGCCGGGGACCACGGGACACTGAAGCTTTCTTT

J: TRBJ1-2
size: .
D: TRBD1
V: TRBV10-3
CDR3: CAISGQGPWGYTF
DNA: TGTGCCATCAGTGGACAGGGGCCTTGGGGCTACACCTTC

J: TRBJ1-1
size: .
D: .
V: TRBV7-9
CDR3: CASSLRVDTEAFF
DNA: TGTGCCAGCAGCCTCCGCGTTGACACTGAAGCTTTCTTT

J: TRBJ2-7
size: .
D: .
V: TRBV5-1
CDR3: CASSFDGDYEQYF
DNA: TGCGCCAGCAGCTTCGATGGGGACTACGAGCAGTACTTC

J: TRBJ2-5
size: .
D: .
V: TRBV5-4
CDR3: CASSLSVGETQYF
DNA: TGTGCCAGCAGCTTGTCCGTAGGGGAGACCCAGTACTTC